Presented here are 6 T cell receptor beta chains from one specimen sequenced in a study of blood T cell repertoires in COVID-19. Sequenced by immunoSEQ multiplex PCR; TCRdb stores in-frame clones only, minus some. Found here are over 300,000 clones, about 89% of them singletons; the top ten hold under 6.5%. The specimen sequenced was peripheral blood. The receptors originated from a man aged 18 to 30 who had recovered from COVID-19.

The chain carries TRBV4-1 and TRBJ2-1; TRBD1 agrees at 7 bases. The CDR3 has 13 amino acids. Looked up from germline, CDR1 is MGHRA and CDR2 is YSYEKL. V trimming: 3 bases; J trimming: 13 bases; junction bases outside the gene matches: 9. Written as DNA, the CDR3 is TGCGCCAGCAGCCACCCTAATGGGGACAGCCAGTTCTTC. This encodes CASSHPNGDSQFF.

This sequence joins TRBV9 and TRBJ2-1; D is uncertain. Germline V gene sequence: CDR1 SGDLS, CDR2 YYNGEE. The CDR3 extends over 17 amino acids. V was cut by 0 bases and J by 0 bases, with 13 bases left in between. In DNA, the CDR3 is TGTGCCAGCAGCGTAGGATCGAGGATAAGCTCCTACAATGAGCAGTTCTTC. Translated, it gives CASSVGSRISSYNEQFF.

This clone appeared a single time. The CDR3 reads CASSPPASGVSTDTQYF. DNA of the CDR3: TGTGCCAGCTCACCACCGGCTAGCGGGGTTAGCACAGATACGCAGTATTTT. The V call is TRBV18, the J call TRBJ2-3; 9 bases agree with TRBD2. The germline gives CDR1 KGHSH, CDR2 LQKENI. This CDR3 comprises 17 residues. V lost 0 bases to trimming and J lost 0 bases; unmatched junction nucleotides: 4.

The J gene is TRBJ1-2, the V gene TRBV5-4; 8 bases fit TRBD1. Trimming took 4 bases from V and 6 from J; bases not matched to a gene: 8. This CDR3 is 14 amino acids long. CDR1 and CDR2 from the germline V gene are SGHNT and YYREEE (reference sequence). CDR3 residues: CASSARTGWDGYTF. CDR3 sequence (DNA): TGTGCCAGCAGCGCGAGGACAGGGTGGGATGGCTACACCTTC.

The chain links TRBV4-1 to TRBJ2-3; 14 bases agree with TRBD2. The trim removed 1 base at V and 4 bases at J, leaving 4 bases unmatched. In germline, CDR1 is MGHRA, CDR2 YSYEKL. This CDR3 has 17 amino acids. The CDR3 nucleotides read TGCGCCAGCAGCCAAGGCGGGACTAGCGGGAGATCAGATACGCAGTATTTT. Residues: CASSQGGTSGRSDTQYF.

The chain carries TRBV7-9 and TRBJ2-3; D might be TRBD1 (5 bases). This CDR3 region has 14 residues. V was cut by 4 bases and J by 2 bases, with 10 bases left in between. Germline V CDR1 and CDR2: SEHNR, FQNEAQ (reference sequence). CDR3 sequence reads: CASSYRIITDTQYF. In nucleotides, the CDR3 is TGTGCCAGCAGCTACAGGATCATCACAGATACGCAGTATTTT.